There are a few counts of the clone carrying this T cell receptor (beta chain). Its antigen remains unidentified. V lost 6 bases to trimming and J lost 3 bases; unmatched junction nucleotides: 4. This CDR3 has 13 residues. Germline V lookup: CDR1 SEHNR, CDR2 FQNEAQ (reference sequence). These data come from a study of yellow fever vaccine responses in identical twins. MiXCR, applied by TCRdb to the RT-PCR reads, yields one record per CDR3 protein. Among about 6,000 distinct CDR3 sequences listed, about 65% were seen once. Broader study findings: Reportedly, the T cell response mounted by twins to vaccine seemed partly convergent, partly personalized.

This chain links TRBV7-9 with TRBJ2-7; 8 bases agree with TRBD2. This sequence originates from a woman between 18 and 29 years old who received the yellow fever vaccine. The sample consisted of T cells from blood (PBMCs), unsorted or a sorted subset (not recorded which), taken before or after yellow fever vaccination (not recorded which). This CDR3 is CASSYSGGYEQYF. CDR3 DNA: TGTGCCAGCAGTTACAGCGGGGGCTACGAGCAGTACTTC. The whole variable domain, filled in from reference TRBV7-9 and TRBJ2-7, reads DTGVSQNPRHKITKRGQNVTFRCDPISEHNRLYWYRQTLGQGPEFLTYFQNEAQLEKSRLLSDRFSAERPKGSFSTLEIQRTEQGDSAMYLCASSYSGGYEQYFGPGTRLTVT.